Detailed here is one T cell receptor beta chain. Deletions cut 4 bases from V and 17 bases from J, with 15 bases between. Germline lookup yields CDR1 SGHTA and CDR2 FQGNSA. This CDR3 is 12 amino acids long. Study processing details: Reference gene primer amplification in the assay estimated nucleated cell counts. Produced via immunoSEQ multiplex PCR; TCRdb's table is partial and in-frame only. D and trimming come from the DNA, and the V and J calls and clone size come from that table. The sample consists of about 95,000 clones, 65% to 85% of them appearing once. The sample is drawn from a study of blood T cell repertoires in COVID-19. Background on the study: From the United States, Italy and Spain came samples of acute and convalescent COVID-19. In each case, the material was cDNA or gDNA derived from T cells, B-cell-depleted T cells, or PBMCs.

This clonotype was sampled from a man at least 80 years old with active or convalescent COVID-19. The chain uses TRBV7-2 and TRBJ1-6; tentatively, D is TRBD1 (6 bases). The sample comprised peripheral blood. The CDR3 protein is CASSSVGQSFHF. The CDR3 nucleotides are TGTGCCAGCAGCTCCGTCGGACAGAGCTTCCACTTT.